Presented here are 21 T cell receptor beta chains from one specimen sequenced in a study of T cells after yellow fever vaccination (dated by TCRdb to between 2018 and 2021). Per the publication, the treatment or condition label means: live attenuated yellow fever vaccine strain. Library preparation was by 5' RACE. Sequencing instrument: Illumina HiSeq 2500. The raw public reads went through TCRdb reprocessing: fastp at Q25, MiXCR clone calling, in-frame beta chains kept. Each entry is one CDR3 protein sequence, shown with its most common DNA and genes. Within this sample are under 55,000 distinct CDR3 sequences, with less than 8% of them counted one time only. The ten largest clones capture 20% to 25% of the sample. The specimen comprised CD8+ T cells not binding an NS4B(214-222) dextramer, sorted from PBMCs, sampled roughly seven weeks after the first yellow fever vaccination. This sample's cell subset or site label indicates: NS4B epitope dextramer-negative CD8 T cells. The receptor set was obtained from a man aged 18 to 29 who received the YFV17D yellow fever vaccine.

The chain has TRBV10-3 and TRBJ1-2; TRBD1 is a possible D gene (5 bases). Trimming left V 9 bases short and J 3 bases short, with 14 bases between. CDR1 and CDR2 (germline): ENHRY, SYGVKD. The CDR3 is 13 residues long. CDR3 loop: CAMTDGDYYGYTF. In nucleotides, the CDR3 is TGTGCCATGACCGACGGGGACTACTATGGCTACACCTTC.

This clonotype was seen ten or more times. The junction differs from germline at one of its ends, possibly a read error. The rearrangement uses TRBV7-2 and TRBJ1-1; 7 bases are a match to TRBD1. Germline CDR1 and CDR2: SGHTA and FQGNSA. The CDR3 has 13 amino acids. The CDR3 coding sequence is TGTGCCAGCAGCCGATCAGGGGGGGCGACGGCTACTTTT. Protein: CASSRSGGATATF.

At least ten counts were recorded for this clonotype. This chain uses TRBV12-3 or TRBV12-4 with TRBJ1-1; TRBD1 matches at 7 bases. After removal of 8 bases from V and 0 bases from J, the junction contained 6 bases not matched to a gene. This CDR3 contains 14 residues. The CDR3 region has the DNA TGTGCCAGCGGGCAGGACAGGTTGAACACTGAAGCTTTCTTT. Encoded protein: CASGQDRLNTEAFF.

The table lists this clonotype with many counts. The chain combines TRBV29-1 with TRBJ2-5, with 9 bases identical to TRBD1. CDR3 length: 13 residues. The J segment lost 3 bases and the V segment lost 3 bases, leaving 2 bases of the junction unmatched. Germline values: CDR1 SQVTM, CDR2 ANQGSEA. CDR3 sequence (DNA): TGCAGCGTTGACGGACAGGGGAAAGAGACCCAGTACTTC. Its translation: CSVDGQGKETQYF.

In its sample, this clonotype was seen a few times. This chain connects TRBV9 to TRBJ2-3; D not certain. CDR3 length: 14 residues. Germline CDR1 and CDR2: SGDLS and YYNGEE. V shed 1 base and J shed 0 bases, with 6 bases lying between them. The CDR3: CASSVYTSTDTQYF. The CDR3 region has the DNA TGTGCCAGCAGCGTATATACTAGCACAGATACGCAGTATTTT.

The chain has TRBV20-1 and TRBJ2-7; D is uncertain. V was shortened by 0 bases and J by 0 bases, with 12 bases between the two germline ends. Germline CDR1 reads DFQATT; CDR2 reads SNEGSKA (reference sequence). The CDR3 extends over 15 amino acids. CDR3 in DNA: TGCAGTGCTAGAGATCAAGGCCAGAGCTCCTACGAGCAGTACTTC. Amino acids: CSARDQGQSSYEQYF.

The chain carries TRBV7-9 and TRBJ1-1; D not resolved. The CDR3 contains 13 residues. Trimming pared 0 bases from V and 11 bases from J, leaving 13 bases between. Per the germline V gene, CDR1 is SEHNR and CDR2 is FQNEAQ (reference sequence). The CDR3: CASSLALGVEAFF. The CDR3 DNA reads TGTGCCAGCAGCTTAGCGCTCGGGGTCGAGGCTTTCTTT.

The V and J genes are TRBV11-3 and TRBJ1-1; D is undetermined. Germline assignment: CDR1 SGHNT and CDR2 YENEEA. The V end lost 2 bases, the J end lost 0 bases, and 4 bases lay between the germline ends. This CDR3 has 13 residues. Here the CDR3 DNA reads TGTGCCAGCAGCTTAAACTTGAACACTGAAGCTTTCTTT. This translates into CASSLNLNTEAFF.

The chain has TRBV4-1 and TRBJ1-2, with D maybe TRBD1 (5 bases). The CDR3 consists of 15 residues. Deletions cut 7 bases from V and 3 bases from J, with 18 bases between. Germline V gene data show CDR1 as MGHRA and CDR2 as YSYEKL. The DNA for the CDR3 is TGCGCCAGCAAAATTCAGGGAACTGCAGACTATGGCTACACCTTC. Residues: CASKIQGTADYGYTF.

The V and J genes are TRBV19 and TRBJ1-1; possibly TRBD1 for D (5 bases). Germline V CDR1 and CDR2: LNHDA, SQIVND (reference sequence). This CDR3 comprises 14 residues. The V gene lost 8 bases and the J gene lost 1 base, with 14 bases spanning the gap. The CDR3 loop reads CASREGLPNTEAFF. For the CDR3, the DNA is TGTGCCAGTCGAGAGGGACTGCCGAACACTGAAGCTTTCTTT.

This clonotype was counted ten times or more. The genes are TRBV29-1 and TRBJ1-2, with D perhaps matching TRBD1 (5 bases). Looked up from germline, CDR1 is SQVTM and CDR2 is ANQGSEA. There are 11 residues in the CDR3. The CDR3 sequence is CTVRGVYGYTF. The CDR3 coding sequence is TGCACCGTCCGGGGGGTCTATGGCTACACCTTC.

This clonotype was seen only a few times. The chain combines TRBV4-3 with TRBJ1-2, with TRBD1 identical over 8 bases. Germline lookup yields CDR1 LGHNA and CDR2 YSLEER. V shed 5 bases, J shed 5 bases, and the junction held 7 bases outside the gene matches. The CDR3 covers 14 residues. CDR3 nucleotide sequence: TGCGCCAGCAGCGCGGGCACAGGGGGGTATGGCTACACCTTC. Residues: CASSAGTGGYGYTF.

This rearrangement joins TRBV6-1 to TRBJ2-7, with a possible D match to TRBD2 (6 bases). This CDR3 is built from 14 residues. Germline CDR1 is MNHNS and CDR2 is SASEGT. Trimming shortened V by 5 bases and J by 2 bases, and 13 bases separated the two germline ends. CDR3 nucleotide sequence: TGTGCCAGCAGTCTCCGGGAGTTGCCCTACGAGCAGTACTTC. This sequence encodes CASSLRELPYEQYF.

This clonotype was found many times. The V and J genes are TRBV6-5 and TRBJ2-6; D is uncertain. Germline assignment: CDR1 MNHEY and CDR2 SVGAGI. The CDR3 is 16 residues long. V was cut by 0 bases and J by 0 bases, with 6 bases left in between. CDR3 nucleotides: TGTGCCAGCAGTTACTCAGGCATCTCTGGGGCCAACGTCCTGACTTTC. This encodes CASSYSGISGANVLTF.

The table lists this clonotype with a few counts. The chain has TRBV6-5 and TRBJ1-2; 9 bases fit TRBD1. CDR3 length equals 16 residues. Trimming cost V 0 bases and J 1 base; bases outside gene matches: 3. Germline-derived CDR1 and CDR2 are MNHEY and SVGAGI. CDR3 DNA sequence: TGTGCCAGCAGTTACTCGGGGACAGGGAGTAACTATGGCTACACCTTC. Its translation is CASSYSGTGSNYGYTF.

This clonotype showed up just a few times. V is TRBV5-4 and J is TRBJ2-5; 7 bases fit TRBD2. Germline loops: CDR1 SGHNT, CDR2 YYREEE (reference sequence). This CDR3 is 15 amino acids long. V gave up 0 bases and J gave up 5 bases; unmatched junction bases: 7. As DNA, the CDR3 is TGTGCCAGCAGCTTGGTGTTGGGGGGGTTGGAGACCCAGTACTTC. Translation: CASSLVLGGLETQYF.

The sample holds many counts of this clonotype. This rearrangement joins TRBV24-1 to TRBJ1-5; 7 positions agree with TRBD1. The CDR3 is 13 residues long. Germline V lookup: CDR1 KGHDR, CDR2 SFDVKD. V was pared by 2 bases and J by 10 bases, with 4 bases of the junction left unmatched. CDR3 loop: CATSDSGTVPQHF. The CDR3 nucleotides read TGTGCCACCAGTGATTCGGGGACAGTCCCCCAGCATTTT.

A few counts support this clonotype. V and J are TRBV4-2 and TRBJ2-2; 12 bases are a match to TRBD2. The V gene's germline CDR1 is LGHNA and CDR2 YNFKEQ. V lost 3 bases, J lost 6 bases, and 20 bases stayed unmatched. This CDR3 is 21 amino acids long. CDR3 in amino acids: CASSQWGLGLAGPIGSGELFF. The CDR3 nucleotides read TGTGCCAGCAGCCAGTGGGGGTTGGGACTAGCGGGTCCTATCGGGTCCGGGGAGCTGTTTTTT.

This clonotype showed up many times. V gene TRBV5-1 combines with J gene TRBJ1-1, with a weak D call TRBD1 (5 bases). CDR3 size: 13 residues. V lost 1 base and J lost 6, with 10 bases in between. The germline V gene has CDR1 SGHRS and CDR2 YFSETQ. The DNA of the CDR3 is TGCGCCAGCAGCTTGAGCCCAGGGTCTGAAGCTTTCTTT. This sequence encodes CASSLSPGSEAFF.

This clonotype was counted at least ten times. The CDR3 DNA reads as TGTGCCAGCAGCCTACAGGGGGCCTACGAGCAGTACTTC. This translates into CASSLQGAYEQYF. V usage is TRBV11-2 and J usage is TRBJ2-7; 8 positions match TRBD1. Looked up from germline, CDR1 is SGHAT and CDR2 is FQNNGV. The junction had 2 bases not matched to a gene; V was cut back by 5 bases and J by 2 bases. The CDR3 sequence is 13 residues long.

This clonotype has just a few counts. The gene calls are TRBV16 and TRBJ1-3, with D possibly matching TRBD1 (5 bases). The CDR3 sequence is 14 residues long. Germline V gene data show CDR1 as KGHSY and CDR2 as FQNENV. The V gene lost 1 base and the J gene lost 11 bases, with 15 bases spanning the gap. Here the CDR3 reads CASSQFPAGGAIYF. As DNA, the CDR3 is TGTGCCAGCAGCCAATTTCCGGCAGGAGGGGCCATATATTTT.